This TCR beta chain was sequenced for a study of graft-versus-host responses after intestinal transplantation. In the case of this clone: Its antigen is not known.

Using immunoSEQ multiplex PCR, the repertoire was profiled, and TCRdb retains in-frame clones only, with some absent. The sample comprises under 90,000 clones, roughly 90% of which are singletons, and 0.35% rests with the top ten. Study results and limitations: Some patients had graft-donor T cell macrochimerism. In their allografts, the ratios of graft-versus-host to host-versus-graft T cell clones were high. GvH clonotypes were identified within recipient marrow, with a subset emerging first in ileum or blood.

The sample in question was unstimulated CD4+ T cells sorted from spleen or lymph node cells, obtained before transplant. This clonotype was sampled from a human donor who was the organ donor for an intestinal transplant.

CDR3 sequence (DNA): TGTGCTAGTGGTTTGCCCTCCGGGGGTTTGTCGGCGGCTGGAAACACCATATATTTT. This gives the protein CASGLPSGGLSAAGNTIYF. V gene TRBV12-5 combines with J gene TRBJ1-3, with a possible D match to TRBD1 (5 bases). The CDR3 covers 19 residues. Germline assignment: CDR1 LGHNT and CDR2 FRNRAP. V gave up 2 bases and J gave up 2 bases, with 22 bases separating them.